This entry describes one T cell receptor beta chain. The identical CDR3 is also encoded by other nucleotide sequences in the sample. The data belong to a study of T cell changes during pregnancy in multiple sclerosis. Sequencing was performed with immunoSEQ multiplex PCR; in TCRdb, only in-frame clones are kept and a portion is missing. The top ten clones hold roughly 0.4% of a sample with approximately 60,000 clones, about 93% of them seen once. This CDR3 is built from 14 residues. V lost 3 bases and J 1 base, leaving 10 bases between the germline ends. Germline CDR1 reads SGHNT; CDR2 reads YYREEE (reference sequence).

The specimen comprised CD4+ T cells from peripheral blood mononuclear cells, sampled before pregnancy. This rearrangement joins TRBV5-4 to TRBJ2-5; a weak D match, TRBD2 (5 bases). This sequence originates from a female donor with multiple sclerosis, enrolled in a pregnancy study. Here the CDR3 DNA reads TGTGCCAGCAGCTCCCTGGCGGGCCAAGAGACCCAGTACTTC. This codes for CASSSLAGQETQYF. The full variable domain, rest sourced from reference TRBV5-4 and TRBJ2-5, is ETGVTQSPTHLIKTRGQQVTLRCSSQSGHNTVSWYQQALGQGPQFIFQYYREEENGRGNFPPRFSGLQFPNYSSELNVNALELDDSALYLCASSSLAGQETQYFGPGTRLLVL.